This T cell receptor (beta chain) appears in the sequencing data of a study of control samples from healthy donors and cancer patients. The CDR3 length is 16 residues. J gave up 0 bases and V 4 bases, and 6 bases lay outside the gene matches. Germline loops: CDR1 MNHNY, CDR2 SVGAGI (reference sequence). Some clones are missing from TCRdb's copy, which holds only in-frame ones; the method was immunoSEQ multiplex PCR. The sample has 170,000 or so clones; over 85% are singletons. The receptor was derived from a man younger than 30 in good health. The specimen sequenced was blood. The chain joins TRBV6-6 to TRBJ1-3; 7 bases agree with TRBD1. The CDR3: CASSFGQALSGNTIYF. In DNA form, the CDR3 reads TGTGCCAGCAGTTTCGGACAGGCCCTCTCTGGAAACACCATATATTTT.